The clone carrying this T cell receptor (beta chain) was counted between two and nine times. Germline loops: CDR1 MNHEY, CDR2 SVGEGT. V was cut by 4 bases and J by 2 bases, with 14 bases left in between. This CDR3 region has 15 residues. The data were taken from a study of human T cells and chemical hapten exposure. Study details: All through the approximately 22-week study, the scalp of each patient received diphenylcyclopropenone doses weekly.

TCRdb passed the RACE reads through MiXCR, listing each CDR3 protein once. The table has 250,000 to 300,000 distinct CDR3 sequences, roughly 7.4% seen once. This sample's time point: pre-sensitization, week 0. Treatment given: therapeutic diphenylcyclopropenone sensitization with weekly scalp DPC. The chain joins TRBV6-2 or TRBV6-3 to TRBJ1-1, with TRBD1 as a possible D gene (6 bases). The input for sequencing was whole blood, taken in connection with sensitization to the hapten diphenylcyclopropenone (DPC). This clonotype originated in a man between 18 and 35 years old with alopecia areata. Some clones in this sample may be carry-over from other donors' samples. The CDR3 region is CASSFGQTINTEAFF. CDR3 sequence (DNA): TGTGCCAGCAGTTTTGGACAGACAATAAACACTGAAGCTTTCTTT.